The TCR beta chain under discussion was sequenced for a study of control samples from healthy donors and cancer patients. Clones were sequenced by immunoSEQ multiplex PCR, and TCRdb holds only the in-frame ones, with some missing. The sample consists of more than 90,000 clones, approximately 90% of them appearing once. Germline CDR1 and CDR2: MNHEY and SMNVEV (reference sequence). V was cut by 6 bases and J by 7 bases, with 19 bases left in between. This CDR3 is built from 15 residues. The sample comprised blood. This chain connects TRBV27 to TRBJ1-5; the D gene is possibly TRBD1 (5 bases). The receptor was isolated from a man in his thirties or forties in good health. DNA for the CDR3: TGTGCCAGCAGCTTGAGGACCGGGGCCGGCCAGCCCCAGCATTTT. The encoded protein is CASSLRTGAGQPQHF.